This T cell receptor beta chain was identified in a study of blood T cell repertoires in COVID-19. Study summary: Whether acute or convalescent, the COVID-19 samples came from the United States, Italy and Spain.

Assay: immunoSEQ multiplex PCR; the TCRdb copy retains only in-frame clones and omits some. The sample holds about 37,000 clones, roughly 86% seen once. This clone has just one count. The clonotype comes from a human donor in a cohort sampled during active COVID-19. The sequenced sample was peripheral blood.

The CDR3 sequence: CAWSVPTGYPTDTQYF. CDR3 bases: TGTGCCTGGAGTGTACCCACAGGGTACCCCACAGATACGCAGTATTTT. This chain uses TRBV30 with TRBJ2-3; tentative D call: TRBD1 (6 bases). V shed 0 bases and J shed 2 bases, with 15 bases lying between them. CDR1 and CDR2 (germline): GTSNPN, SVGIG (reference sequence). The CDR3 runs 16 residues.